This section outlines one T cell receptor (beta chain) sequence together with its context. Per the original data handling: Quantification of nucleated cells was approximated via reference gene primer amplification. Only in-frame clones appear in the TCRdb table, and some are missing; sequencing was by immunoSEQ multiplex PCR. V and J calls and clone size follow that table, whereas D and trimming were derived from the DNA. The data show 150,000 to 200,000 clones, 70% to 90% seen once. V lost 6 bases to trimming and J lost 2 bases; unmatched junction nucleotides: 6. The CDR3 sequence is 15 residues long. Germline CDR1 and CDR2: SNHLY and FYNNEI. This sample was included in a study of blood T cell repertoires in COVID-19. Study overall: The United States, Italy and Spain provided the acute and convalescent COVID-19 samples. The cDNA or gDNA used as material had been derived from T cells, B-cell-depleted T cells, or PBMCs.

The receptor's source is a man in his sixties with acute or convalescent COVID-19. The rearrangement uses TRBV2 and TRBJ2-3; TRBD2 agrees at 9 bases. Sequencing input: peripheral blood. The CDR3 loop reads CASRLAGAHTDTQYF. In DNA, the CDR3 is TGTGCCAGCAGATTAGCGGGGGCCCACACAGATACGCAGTATTTT.